These T cell receptor beta chains were read from a single sample in a study of shared clonotypes between healthy human individuals. Assay: immunoSEQ multiplex PCR; the TCRdb copy retains only in-frame clones and omits some. Seen here are roughly 2.1 million clones, around 93% observed once, and the top ten hold about 1.8%. The material sequenced was naive CD8+ T cells from PBMCs. All receptors derive from a man aged 18 to 35 in good health. Some clones in this sample may be carry-over from other donors' samples. CDR3s include the opening cysteine and the closing phenylalanine or tryptophan. Each record gives: D gene, V gene, J gene, clone size, CDR3 DNA, CDR3 protein. A D gene is named only where the DNA matches it firmly. For some rows the clone size is stated as once, few or many, or as a class when expanded; others skip it.

d_call: NA; v_call: TRBV9; j_call: TRBJ2-1; clone_size: NA; cdr3_nt: TGTGCCAGCAGCGTAGGCAGCAACAATGAGCAGTTCTTC; cdr3_aa: CASSVGSNNEQFF
d_call: TRBD2; v_call: TRBV27; j_call: TRBJ2-1; clone_size: NA; cdr3_nt: TGTGCCAGCAGTTCCCGACTAGCGGGAGAGCGGAGGCAGTTCTTC; cdr3_aa: CASSSRLAGERRQFF
d_call: NA; v_call: TRBV20-1; j_call: TRBJ2-1; clone_size: NA; cdr3_nt: TGCAGTGCTTCAAACTACAATGAGCAGTTCTTC; cdr3_aa: CSASNYNEQFF
d_call: TRBD2; v_call: TRBV6-5; j_call: TRBJ2-1; clone_size: NA; cdr3_nt: TGTGCCAGCAGTTACCTAGCGGGAGTTGGGAATGAGCAGTTCTTC; cdr3_aa: CASSYLAGVGNEQFF
d_call: TRBD1; v_call: TRBV29-1; j_call: TRBJ2-6; clone_size: NA; cdr3_nt: TGCAGCGTTGATGGGGACAGGGGGCGATCTGGGGCCAACGTCCTGACTTTC; cdr3_aa: CSVDGDRGRSGANVLTF
d_call: NA; v_call: TRBV7-3; j_call: TRBJ2-7; clone_size: NA; cdr3_nt: TGTGCCAGCAAACCGGACGTCCGCTCCTACGAGCAGTACTTC; cdr3_aa: CASKPDVRSYEQYF
d_call: TRBD1; v_call: TRBV6-5; j_call: TRBJ1-2; clone_size: NA; cdr3_nt: TGTGCCAGCAGTTACTCGCCAGGGGGCGATGGCTACACCTTC; cdr3_aa: CASSYSPGGDGYTF
d_call: NA; v_call: TRBV6-5; j_call: TRBJ1-1; clone_size: NA; cdr3_nt: TGTGCCAGCAGGGCCCGGACAGCGAACACTGAAGCTTTCTTT; cdr3_aa: CASRARTANTEAFF
d_call: NA; v_call: TRBV30; j_call: TRBJ2-2; clone_size: NA; cdr3_nt: TGTGCCTGGCTTGGACGGGCACACTTTAACACCGGGGAGCTGTTTTTT; cdr3_aa: CAWLGRAHFNTGELFF
d_call: NA; v_call: TRBV14; j_call: TRBJ1-1; clone_size: NA; cdr3_nt: TGTGCCAGCAGCCGTGAGGGGGGCGCCTACACTGAAGCTTTCTTT; cdr3_aa: CASSREGGAYTEAFF
d_call: TRBD2; v_call: TRBV19; j_call: TRBJ2-2; clone_size: NA; cdr3_nt: TGTGCCAGTGCGGGGGAATGGGCGACGAACACCGGGGAGCTGTTTTTT; cdr3_aa: CASAGEWATNTGELFF
d_call: NA; v_call: TRBV9; j_call: TRBJ1-4; clone_size: NA; cdr3_nt: TGTGCCAGCAGCGGCGCGGTGGGGGGTGAAAAACTGTTTTTT; cdr3_aa: CASSGAVGGEKLFF
d_call: TRBD2; v_call: TRBV19; j_call: TRBJ2-1; clone_size: NA; cdr3_nt: TGTGCCAGTATCAGCGGGGGAAGCTCCTACAATGAGCAGTTCTTC; cdr3_aa: CASISGGSSYNEQFF
d_call: TRBD1; v_call: TRBV6-5; j_call: TRBJ2-7; clone_size: once; cdr3_nt: TGTGCCAGCAGTTACGACAGGGGGCCCTACGAGCAGTACTTC; cdr3_aa: CASSYDRGPYEQYF
d_call: TRBD2; v_call: TRBV7-2; j_call: TRBJ2-1; clone_size: NA; cdr3_nt: TGTGCCAGCAGCTCTCGAGCGGGAGGAACCTACAATGAGCAGTTCTTC; cdr3_aa: CASSSRAGGTYNEQFF
d_call: TRBD2; v_call: TRBV13; j_call: TRBJ2-7; clone_size: NA; cdr3_nt: TGTGCCAGCAGCTCACCGGGACTAGCGGACGAGCAGTACTTC; cdr3_aa: CASSSPGLADEQYF
d_call: TRBD1; v_call: TRBV19; j_call: TRBJ2-6; clone_size: NA; cdr3_nt: TGTGCCACTTGGGGGACAGCCTCTGGGGCCAACGTCCTGACTTTC; cdr3_aa: CATWGTASGANVLTF
d_call: NA; v_call: TRBV11-2; j_call: TRBJ2-7; clone_size: NA; cdr3_nt: TGTGCCAGCAGTTACGGGGCAGGGAGCTCCTACGAGCAGTACTTC; cdr3_aa: CASSYGAGSSYEQYF
d_call: TRBD1; v_call: TRBV28; j_call: TRBJ2-7; clone_size: once; cdr3_nt: TGTGCCAGCAGTTTGCGGACAGGATGGACGGAAGAGCAGTACTTC; cdr3_aa: CASSLRTGWTEEQYF
d_call: TRBD1; v_call: TRBV6-1; j_call: TRBJ1-1; clone_size: NA; cdr3_nt: TGTGCCAGCAGTGCCCCCGGACAGGTTCAATTGAACACTGAAGCTTTCTTT; cdr3_aa: CASSAPGQVQLNTEAFF
d_call: NA; v_call: TRBV19; j_call: TRBJ1-5; clone_size: NA; cdr3_nt: TGTGCCAGTAGTATTTACCGGAATACCGTTAGCAATCAGCCCCAGCATTTT; cdr3_aa: CASSIYRNTVSNQPQHF
d_call: NA; v_call: TRBV11-2; j_call: TRBJ1-5; clone_size: NA; cdr3_nt: TGTGCCAGCAGCTTGGGGGATTATAGCAATCAGCCCCAGCATTTT; cdr3_aa: CASSLGDYSNQPQHF
d_call: TRBD2; v_call: TRBV6-1; j_call: TRBJ2-7; clone_size: once; cdr3_nt: TGTGCCAGCAGTGAGGGGACTACCTACGAGCAGTACTTC; cdr3_aa: CASSEGTTYEQYF
d_call: TRBD2; v_call: TRBV28; j_call: TRBJ2-3; clone_size: NA; cdr3_nt: TGTGCCAGCAGGTACGGGCGGGAGGTGTCAGATACGCAGTATTTT; cdr3_aa: CASRYGREVSDTQYF
d_call: TRBD2; v_call: TRBV5-6; j_call: TRBJ2-1; clone_size: NA; cdr3_nt: TGTGCCAGCAGCTTTCCTGGCGGGGGCTACAATGAGCAGTTCTTC; cdr3_aa: CASSFPGGGYNEQFF
d_call: NA; v_call: TRBV11-2; j_call: TRBJ2-3; clone_size: NA; cdr3_nt: TGTGCCAGCAGCTTACAAGGCGTAACCATAACAGATACGCAGTATTTT; cdr3_aa: CASSLQGVTITDTQYF
d_call: TRBD2; v_call: TRBV29-1; j_call: TRBJ2-3; clone_size: once; cdr3_nt: TGCAGCGTTGACGGGAGGGCTTTCACAGATACGCAGTATTTT; cdr3_aa: CSVDGRAFTDTQYF
d_call: NA; v_call: TRBV28; j_call: TRBJ2-1; clone_size: NA; cdr3_nt: TGTGCCAGCAGTTTTAACGGACGGGTCTATGAGCAGTTCTTC; cdr3_aa: CASSFNGRVYEQFF
d_call: NA; v_call: TRBV4-3; j_call: TRBJ1-3; clone_size: NA; cdr3_nt: TGCGCCAGCAGCCAAGTCCCCGCAACTGGAAACACCATATATTTT; cdr3_aa: CASSQVPATGNTIYF
d_call: NA; v_call: TRBV30; j_call: TRBJ1-2; clone_size: NA; cdr3_nt: TGTGCCTGGAGTTCGAGGGGGGCGCTTGGCTACACCTTC; cdr3_aa: CAWSSRGALGYTF
d_call: NA; v_call: TRBV21-1; j_call: TRBJ1-1; clone_size: NA; cdr3_nt: TGTGCCAGCAGCGACACAGTGAACACTGAAGCTTTCTTT; cdr3_aa: CASSDTVNTEAFF
d_call: NA; v_call: TRBV27; j_call: TRBJ2-2; clone_size: NA; cdr3_nt: TGTGCCAGCAGTTCCCGGGGCACCGGGGAGCTGTTTTTT; cdr3_aa: CASSSRGTGELFF
d_call: TRBD1; v_call: TRBV28; j_call: TRBJ2-5; clone_size: NA; cdr3_nt: TGTGCCAGCAGTAAACCGACAGGGTTTGGCGAGACCCAGTACTTC; cdr3_aa: CASSKPTGFGETQYF
d_call: NA; v_call: TRBV19; j_call: TRBJ2-6; clone_size: NA; cdr3_nt: TGTGCCAGTAGTATTTCCGGGACTGGGGCCAACGTCCTGACTTTC; cdr3_aa: CASSISGTGANVLTF
d_call: TRBD2; v_call: TRBV6-6; j_call: TRBJ2-1; clone_size: NA; cdr3_nt: TGTGCCAGCAGTAACTTTGGCGGGAGCCACAATGAGCAGTTCTTC; cdr3_aa: CASSNFGGSHNEQFF
d_call: TRBD2; v_call: TRBV27; j_call: TRBJ2-1; clone_size: once; cdr3_nt: TGTGCCAGCAGTTTGGGCGCGGGAGGCCTAAACAATGAGCAGTTCTTC; cdr3_aa: CASSLGAGGLNNEQFF
d_call: NA; v_call: TRBV7-2; j_call: TRBJ1-1; clone_size: NA; cdr3_nt: TGTGCCAGCAGCTTATTTCTGGGGAACACTGAAGCTTTCTTT; cdr3_aa: CASSLFLGNTEAFF
d_call: NA; v_call: TRBV6-5; j_call: TRBJ2-5; clone_size: NA; cdr3_nt: TGTGCCAGCACCAAGGGATCCTTGGGTTGGGAGACCCAGTACTTC; cdr3_aa: CASTKGSLGWETQYF
d_call: NA; v_call: TRBV4-1; j_call: TRBJ2-7; clone_size: NA; cdr3_nt: TGCGCCAGCAGCCAAGATCACCTGGCACTCTCCTACGAGCAGTACTTC; cdr3_aa: CASSQDHLALSYEQYF
d_call: NA; v_call: TRBV4-1; j_call: TRBJ1-4; clone_size: NA; cdr3_nt: TGCGCCAGCAGCCCCAGATGGTCGGGGATGGCAACTAATGAAAAACTGTTTTTT; cdr3_aa: CASSPRWSGMATNEKLFF
d_call: NA; v_call: TRBV5-6; j_call: TRBJ1-2; clone_size: once; cdr3_nt: TGTGCCAGCAGCTTGGACAGGGCGGCATTGGGCTACACCTTC; cdr3_aa: CASSLDRAALGYTF
d_call: NA; v_call: TRBV7-9; j_call: TRBJ2-5; clone_size: once; cdr3_nt: TGTGCCAGCAGCCCCGTGAAGCCCCAAGAGACCCAGTACTTC; cdr3_aa: CASSPVKPQETQYF
d_call: NA; v_call: TRBV27; j_call: TRBJ2-7; clone_size: NA; cdr3_nt: TGTGCCAGCGGAAAACCCCAAACGGGGCAGAACTCCTACGAGCAGTACTTC; cdr3_aa: CASGKPQTGQNSYEQYF
d_call: NA; v_call: TRBV7-8; j_call: TRBJ2-7; clone_size: NA; cdr3_nt: TGTGCCAGCAGCTCACCGGGACACCTCTACGAGCAGTACTTC; cdr3_aa: CASSSPGHLYEQYF
d_call: NA; v_call: TRBV9; j_call: TRBJ2-3; clone_size: NA; cdr3_nt: TGTGCCAGCAGCGTATTCCGGACTATCACAGATACGCAGTATTTT; cdr3_aa: CASSVFRTITDTQYF
d_call: NA; v_call: TRBV20-1; j_call: TRBJ2-7; clone_size: once; cdr3_nt: TGCAGTGCTAGATGGGGTGGCGAGCAGTACTTC; cdr3_aa: CSARWGGEQYF
d_call: NA; v_call: TRBV19; j_call: TRBJ1-1; clone_size: few; cdr3_nt: TGTGCCAGTAGTCCAATCCGGGGGGGAATATACACTGAAGCTTTCTTT; cdr3_aa: CASSPIRGGIYTEAFF
d_call: NA; v_call: TRBV2; j_call: TRBJ1-2; clone_size: NA; cdr3_nt: TGTGCCAGCAGCGCCCGGCAGGCGGATCGCGGCTACACCTTC; cdr3_aa: CASSARQADRGYTF
d_call: TRBD1; v_call: TRBV7-9; j_call: TRBJ2-7; clone_size: NA; cdr3_nt: TGTGCCAGCAGCGCCGGAACAGGGGCAGACGAGCAGTACTTC; cdr3_aa: CASSAGTGADEQYF
d_call: NA; v_call: TRBV28; j_call: TRBJ2-3; clone_size: NA; cdr3_nt: TGTGCCAGCAGTTTACTATGGGATACGCAGTATTTT; cdr3_aa: CASSLLWDTQYF
d_call: NA; v_call: TRBV28; j_call: TRBJ2-7; clone_size: NA; cdr3_nt: TGTGCCAGCAGTTTATTGCCAGCCACCTCCTACGAGCAGTACTTC; cdr3_aa: CASSLLPATSYEQYF
d_call: NA; v_call: TRBV10-1; j_call: TRBJ2-1; clone_size: NA; cdr3_nt: TGCGCCAGCAGTGTGGTAGCGGAGGGGAATGAGCAGTTCTTC; cdr3_aa: CASSVVAEGNEQFF
d_call: TRBD2; v_call: TRBV28; j_call: TRBJ2-1; clone_size: NA; cdr3_nt: TGTGCCAGCAGTACAACCCATTACGGGACTAGGGCGATCGAGCAGTTCTTC; cdr3_aa: CASSTTHYGTRAIEQFF
d_call: TRBD2; v_call: TRBV10-2; j_call: TRBJ2-7; clone_size: NA; cdr3_nt: TGCGCCAGCAGTGAGCTACATACGGGAGGCCCCTACGAGCAGTACTTC; cdr3_aa: CASSELHTGGPYEQYF
d_call: NA; v_call: TRBV29-1; j_call: TRBJ1-1; clone_size: NA; cdr3_nt: TGCAGCGCCCAGGCGGGGGGCAGGGCCACTGAAGCTTTCTTT; cdr3_aa: CSAQAGGRATEAFF
d_call: TRBD1; v_call: TRBV5-6; j_call: TRBJ1-2; clone_size: NA; cdr3_nt: TGTGCCAGCAGCGACGGGACAGTCCATGGCTACACCTTC; cdr3_aa: CASSDGTVHGYTF
d_call: NA; v_call: TRBV11-2; j_call: TRBJ2-7; clone_size: NA; cdr3_nt: TGTGCCAGCAGCGCCCGGGGCCCCCTCGAGCAGTACTTC; cdr3_aa: CASSARGPLEQYF
d_call: NA; v_call: TRBV13; j_call: TRBJ1-2; clone_size: NA; cdr3_nt: TGTGCCAGCAGCTTTGAGGGGAACGGCTACACCTTC; cdr3_aa: CASSFEGNGYTF